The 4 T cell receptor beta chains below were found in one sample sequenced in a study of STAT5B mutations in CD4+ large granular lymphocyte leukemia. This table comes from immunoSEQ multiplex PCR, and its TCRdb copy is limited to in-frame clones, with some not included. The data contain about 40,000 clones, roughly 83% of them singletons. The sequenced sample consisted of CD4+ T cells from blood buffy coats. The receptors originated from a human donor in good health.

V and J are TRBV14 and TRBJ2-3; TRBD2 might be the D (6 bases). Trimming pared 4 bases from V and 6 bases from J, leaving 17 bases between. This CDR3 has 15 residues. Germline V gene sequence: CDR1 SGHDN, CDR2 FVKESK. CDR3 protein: CASSPTGGTRDTQYF. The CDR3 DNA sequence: TGTGCCAGCAGCCCCACTGGCGGGACCAGGGATACGCAGTATTTT.

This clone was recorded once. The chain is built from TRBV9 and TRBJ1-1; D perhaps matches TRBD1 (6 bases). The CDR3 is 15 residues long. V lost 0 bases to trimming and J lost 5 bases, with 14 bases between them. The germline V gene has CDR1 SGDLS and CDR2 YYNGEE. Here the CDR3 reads CASSVDGGARTEAFF. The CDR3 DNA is TGTGCCAGCAGCGTAGACGGGGGGGCCCGGACTGAAGCTTTCTTT.

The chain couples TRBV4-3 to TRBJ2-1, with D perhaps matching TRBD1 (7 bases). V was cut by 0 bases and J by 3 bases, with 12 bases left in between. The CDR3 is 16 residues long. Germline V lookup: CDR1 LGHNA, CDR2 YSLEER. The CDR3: CASSQDYRGGYNEQFF. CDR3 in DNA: TGCGCCAGCAGCCAAGATTACAGGGGAGGCTACAATGAGCAGTTCTTC.

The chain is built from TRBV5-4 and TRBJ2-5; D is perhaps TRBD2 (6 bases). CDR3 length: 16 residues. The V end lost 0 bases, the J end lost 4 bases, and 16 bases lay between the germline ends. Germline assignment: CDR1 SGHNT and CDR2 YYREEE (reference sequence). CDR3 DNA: TGTGCCAGCAGCTTGGGCGGCGGCCGCGGGGCAGAGACCCAGTACTTC. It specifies CASSLGGGRGAETQYF.